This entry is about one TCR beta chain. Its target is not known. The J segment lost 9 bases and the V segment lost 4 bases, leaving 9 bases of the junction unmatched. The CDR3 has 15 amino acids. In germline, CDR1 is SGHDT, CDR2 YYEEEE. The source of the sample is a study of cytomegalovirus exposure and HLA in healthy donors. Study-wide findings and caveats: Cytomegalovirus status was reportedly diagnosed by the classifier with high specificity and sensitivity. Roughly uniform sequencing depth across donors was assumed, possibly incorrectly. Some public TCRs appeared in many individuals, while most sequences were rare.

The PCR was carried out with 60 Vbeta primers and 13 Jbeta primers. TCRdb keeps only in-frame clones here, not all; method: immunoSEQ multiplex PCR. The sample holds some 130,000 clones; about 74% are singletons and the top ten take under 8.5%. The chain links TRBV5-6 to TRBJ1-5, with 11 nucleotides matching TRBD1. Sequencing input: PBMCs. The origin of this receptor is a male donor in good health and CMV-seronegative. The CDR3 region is CASSTSGTGGVPQHF. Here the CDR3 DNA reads TGTGCCAGCAGCACCTCCGGGACAGGGGGTGTGCCCCAGCATTTT.